The 3 T cell receptor beta chains below come from one sample, sequenced in a study of shared clonotypes between healthy human individuals. Method: immunoSEQ multiplex PCR; TCRdb's copy keeps in-frame clones and lacks some. Among about 2 million clones, 85% to 95% were seen once, and the ten largest hold around 0.13%. The sequenced sample consisted of naive CD4+ T cells sorted from blood. Subset here: CD45RA+ positively selected. The receptor source for this set is a young man in good health.

Details on this clone: At the DNA level, this CDR3 is encoded by other sequences in the same sample as well. V gene TRBV7-9 combines with J gene TRBJ1-1; D gene uncertain. Germline V gene sequence: CDR1 SEHNR, CDR2 FQNEAQ (reference sequence). Trimming shortened V by 0 bases and J by 0 bases, and 5 bases separated the two germline ends. This CDR3 has 14 amino acids. The CDR3 sequence is CASSLAGLNTEAFF. The CDR3 DNA is TGTGCCAGCAGCTTAGCCGGTTTGAACACTGAAGCTTTCTTT.

The CDR3 DNA sequence: TGTGCCTTAGCCGGGACTAGATACGAGCAGTACTTC. This sequence encodes CALAGTRYEQYF. The chain recombines TRBV30 with TRBJ2-7; the match to TRBD2 covers 8 bases. With 7 bases clipped from V and 4 bases from J, the junction kept 6 bases outside the gene matches. Germline lookup yields CDR1 GTSNPN and CDR2 SVGIG (reference sequence). The CDR3 contains 12 residues. Combining the CDR3 with reference TRBV30 and TRBJ2-7 gives the whole variable domain SQTIHQWPATLVQPVGSPLSLECTVEGTSNPNLYWYRQAAGRGLQLLFYSVGIGQISSEVPQNLSASRPQDRQFILSSKKLLLSDSGFYLCALAGTRYEQYFGPGTRLTVT.

This clone was observed once. The chain has TRBV5-1 and TRBJ2-2; D gene ambiguous. The germline CDR1 and CDR2 sequences are SGHRS and YFSETQ. The CDR3 has 15 amino acids. The ends were cut back, 1 base at V and 3 bases at J, with 10 bases in the middle. The CDR3 region is CASSLRRPHTGELFF. The CDR3 DNA reads TGCGCCAGCAGCTTGAGACGGCCCCACACCGGGGAGCTGTTTTTT. Full variable domain (rest looked up from reference TRBV5-1 and TRBJ2-2): KAGVTQTPRYLIKTRGQQVTLSCSPISGHRSVSWYQQTPGQGLQFLFEYFSETQRNKGNFPGRFSGRQFSNSRSEMNVSTLELGDSALYLCASSLRRPHTGELFFGEGSRLTVL.